These 4 T cell receptor beta chains came from one sample sequenced in a study of chemoradiotherapy in HPV16-positive cancers. Sequenced by immunoSEQ multiplex PCR; TCRdb stores in-frame clones only, minus some. The repertoire holds 13,000 to 15,000 clones, approximately 91% seen once, with 2.5% to 3% in the top ten. The sample in question was blood, obtained from a patient who underwent chemoradiotherapy. These TCRs come from a human donor with HPV-associated anogenital cancer.

This rearrangement joins TRBV18 to TRBJ2-5, with D unresolved. CDR1 and CDR2 (germline): KGHSH, LQKENI. This CDR3 has 12 residues. V was cut by 2 bases and J by 1 base, with 2 bases left in between. CDR3 amino acids: CASSPIQETQYF. CDR3 in DNA: TGTGCCAGCTCACCAATCCAAGAGACCCAGTACTTC.

The chain joins TRBV7-2 to TRBJ2-1; D is uncertain. This CDR3 is 12 amino acids long. V was clipped by 3 bases and J by 8 bases, with 8 bases between them. From germline, CDR1 is SGHTA and CDR2 FQGNSA. CDR3 residues: CASSFVRYEQFF. CDR3 sequence (DNA): TGTGCCAGCAGCTTCGTACGCTATGAGCAGTTCTTC.

This clone appeared a single time. The chain combines TRBV5-1 with TRBJ1-1, with 9 positions matching TRBD1. There are 16 residues in the CDR3. The J segment lost 0 bases and the V segment lost 4 bases, leaving 7 bases of the junction unmatched. Germline V gene sequence: CDR1 SGHRS, CDR2 YFSETQ. CDR3 protein: CASSPGQGSLNTEAFF. CDR3 sequence (DNA): TGCGCCAGCAGCCCGGGACAGGGTAGCCTGAACACTGAAGCTTTCTTT.

This rearrangement joins TRBV6-5 to TRBJ2-7; D is ambiguous. V was trimmed by 2 bases and J by 2 bases, leaving 13 bases between them. This CDR3 is 15 amino acids long. CDR1 and CDR2 from the germline V gene are MNHEY and SVGAGI. In DNA, the CDR3 is TGTGCCAGCAGTTACCGCAGGACGGCGACCTACGAGCAGTACTTC. Its protein is CASSYRRTATYEQYF.